Presented here are 21 T cell receptor beta chains from one specimen sequenced in a study of OX40 agonist ivuxolimab in advanced cancers. Sequencing used immunoSEQ multiplex PCR; TCRdb keeps in-frame clones, though not all of them. The data hold around 50,000 clones, with around 87% observed a single time. The sequenced sample was CD4+ or CD8+ T cells sorted from blood, obtained in a trial of the OX40 agonist ivuxolimab. Source of these receptors: an adult with an advanced solid tumor such as melanoma, head and neck, liver or kidney cancer.

The chain links TRBV4-2 to TRBJ1-2; D is unclear. Trimming removed 4 bases at V and 6 bases at J, with 15 bases between. Germline V gives CDR1 LGHNA, CDR2 YNFKEQ. There are 14 residues in the CDR3. The CDR3 loop reads CASSPGLNTDGYTF. DNA for the CDR3: TGTGCCAGCAGCCCGGGCTTAAACACGGATGGCTACACCTTC.

V and J are TRBV5-4 and TRBJ1-6, with TRBD1 identical over 11 bases. The length of the CDR3 is 16 residues. Germline-derived CDR1 and CDR2 are SGHNT and YYREEE (reference sequence). Germline trimming cut 4 bases from V and 7 bases from J; bases unmatched to any gene: 7. The CDR3 here is CASSQDRGRGNSPLHF. The CDR3 DNA follows: TGTGCCAGCAGCCAGGACAGGGGGCGCGGAAATTCACCCCTCCACTTT.

The V call is TRBV7-2, the J call TRBJ2-6; a weak D match, TRBD1 (6 bases). The germline V gene has CDR1 SGHTA and CDR2 FQGNSA. The CDR3 is 15 amino acids. V was trimmed by 7 bases and J by 4 bases, leaving 14 bases between them. The CDR3 sequence: CASTQFRGGANVLTF. Written as DNA, the CDR3 is TGTGCCAGCACCCAATTCAGGGGAGGGGCCAACGTCCTGACTTTC.

The chain couples TRBV13 to TRBJ1-4; 7 bases are a match to TRBD1. With 4 bases clipped from V and 8 bases from J, the junction kept 7 bases outside the gene matches. CDR3 size: 14 residues. The V gene's germline CDR1 is PRHDT and CDR2 FYEKMQ (reference sequence). CDR3 residues: CASSSQGSGEKLFF. CDR3 nucleotides: TGTGCCAGCAGCTCACAGGGGTCCGGCGAAAAACTGTTTTTT.

The J gene is TRBJ2-1, the V gene TRBV4-1; D gene uncertain. This CDR3 comprises 17 residues. The germline V and J ends were trimmed by 0 bases and 6 bases, with 18 bases remaining between them. Per germline, CDR1 MGHRA and CDR2 YSYEKL. CDR3 bases: TGCGCCAGCAGCCAAGATCGGGCTACGACGAACCGCAATGAGCAGTTCTTC. It is translated as CASSQDRATTNRNEQFF.

The rearrangement uses TRBV10-3 and TRBJ2-2; D may be TRBD2 (8 bases). Trimming removed 10 bases from V and 4 bases from J, with 16 bases in between. The CDR3 loop spans 14 amino acids. Germline lookup yields CDR1 ENHRY and CDR2 SYGVKD. The CDR3 sequence: CATGGAGGTGELFF. CDR3 nucleotide sequence: TGTGCCACGGGAGGGGCAGGGGGCACCGGGGAGCTGTTTTTT.

The chain employs TRBV5-1 and TRBJ2-3; the D is unclear. V lost 4 bases and J 2 bases, leaving 11 bases between the germline ends. There are 14 residues in the CDR3. Germline V gene sequence: CDR1 SGHRS, CDR2 YFSETQ. CDR3 residues: CASSVGDSTDTQYF. In DNA form, the CDR3 reads TGCGCCAGCAGCGTCGGAGACTCCACAGATACGCAGTATTTT.

The chain joins TRBV15 to TRBJ1-5, with D possibly being TRBD1 (5 bases). This CDR3 is built from 16 residues. In germline, CDR1 is LNHNV, CDR2 YYDKDF (reference sequence). V was clipped by 0 bases and J by 4 bases, with 13 bases between them. The CDR3 sequence is CATSREPAGGNQPQHF. The CDR3 DNA reads as TGTGCCACCAGCAGAGAGCCAGCGGGGGGTAATCAGCCCCAGCATTTT.

This chain uses TRBV7-9 with TRBJ1-2; D is possibly TRBD1 (5 bases). This CDR3 has 13 amino acids. Trimming took 4 bases from V and 7 from J, leaving 13 bases between them. Germline V gives CDR1 SEHNR, CDR2 FQNEAQ (reference sequence). The CDR3 coding sequence is TGTGCCAGCAGCTCGTCAGAGGGGTCTGGCTACACCTTC. It codes for CASSSSEGSGYTF.

The V call is TRBV29-1, the J call TRBJ2-1; tentatively, D is TRBD1 or TRBD2 (6 bases each). V lost 6 bases and J lost 0, with 21 bases in between. This CDR3 has 17 residues. Germline V gene data show CDR1 as SQVTM and CDR2 as ANQGSEA. CDR3 residues: CSVTGTQVLSSYNEQFF. Written as DNA, the CDR3 is TGCAGCGTAACAGGGACTCAGGTATTGAGCTCCTACAATGAGCAGTTCTTC.

In its sample, this clone was seen once. V and J are TRBV27 and TRBJ1-6, with a weak D call TRBD1 (6 bases). This CDR3 comprises 14 residues. Germline CDR1 and CDR2: MNHEY and SMNVEV (reference sequence). V was shortened by 8 bases and J by 7 bases, with 15 bases between the two germline ends. In DNA form, the CDR3 reads TGTGCCAGCGGACCCAGGGGCGGGAATTCACCCCTCCACTTT. Its translation: CASGPRGGNSPLHF.

The chain joins TRBV11-3 to TRBJ2-5, with D possibly being TRBD1 (5 bases). Germline V gene data show CDR1 as SGHNT and CDR2 as YENEEA. Trimming pared 4 bases from V and 4 bases from J, leaving 10 bases between. The CDR3 covers 13 residues. CDR3 loop: CASSSRRGETQYF. CDR3 bases: TGTGCCAGCAGCTCCCGTAGGGGAGAGACCCAGTACTTC.

The J gene is TRBJ2-6, the V gene TRBV14; the D is unclear. There are 13 residues in the CDR3. The germline CDR1 and CDR2 sequences are SGHDN and FVKESK. V shed 6 bases and J shed 0 bases, with 3 bases lying between them. In DNA, the CDR3 is TGTGCCAGCAGACCCTCTGGGGCCAACGTCCTGACTTTC. Amino acids: CASRPSGANVLTF.

V is TRBV6-4 and J is TRBJ1-5; 9 bases agree with TRBD1. The CDR3 is 16 amino acids. The germline CDR1 and CDR2 sequences are MRHNA and SNTAGT. V shed 6 bases and J 0 bases; nucleotides not matched to a gene: 6. CDR3 protein: CASSRQGVYSNQPQHF. DNA for the CDR3: TGTGCCAGCAGCAGACAGGGGGTGTATAGCAATCAGCCCCAGCATTTT.

The chain uses TRBV6-5 and TRBJ2-2, with a weak D call TRBD2 (6 bases). Trimming left V 4 bases short and J 5 bases short, with 14 bases between. Germline values: CDR1 MNHEY, CDR2 SVGAGI. The CDR3 contains 15 residues. CDR3 sequence: CASSSRGVWTGELFF. For the CDR3, the DNA is TGTGCCAGCAGTTCACGCGGGGTGTGGACCGGGGAGCTGTTTTTT.

The chain joins TRBV6-1 to TRBJ1-1, with D possibly matching TRBD1 (5 bases). V was shortened by 1 base and J by 5 bases, with 11 bases between the two germline ends. From germline, CDR1 is MNHNS and CDR2 SASEGT. The CDR3 consists of 14 residues. CDR3 in DNA: TGTGCCAGCAGTGAAGGTGGGGGGGGGACTGAAGCTTTCTTT. As protein: CASSEGGGGTEAFF.

This chain uses TRBV6-6 with TRBJ1-1; D unclear. The CDR3 contains 12 residues. From germline, CDR1 is MNHNY and CDR2 SVGAGI (reference sequence). V was clipped by 5 bases and J by 0 bases, with 4 bases between them. CDR3 DNA sequence: TGTGCCAGCAGTAACATGAACACTGAAGCTTTCTTT. This gives the protein CASSNMNTEAFF.

This rearrangement joins TRBV9 to TRBJ2-5; 11 nucleotides match TRBD1. V was clipped by 0 bases and J by 5 bases; unmatched bases: 6. The CDR3 has 16 residues. Germline loops: CDR1 SGDLS, CDR2 YYNGEE. The CDR3 DNA is TGTGCCAGCAGCGTAGGGACAGGGGGCCGCGGGGAGACCCAGTACTTC. Protein: CASSVGTGGRGETQYF.

CDR3 region: CASSLGRTGSGNTIYF. The CDR3 bases are TGTGCCAGCAGCTTAGGGAGGACAGGCTCTGGAAACACCATATATTTT. The chain has TRBV7-9 and TRBJ1-3; 7 bases agree with TRBD1. This CDR3 has 16 amino acids. V shed 1 base and J 0 bases; nucleotides not matched to a gene: 3. CDR1 is SEHNR, CDR2 FQNEAQ, per germline (reference sequence).

DNA of the CDR3: TGCAGCGTTGAGGGGATAGCGGGAGGCGAGCAGTACTTC. This gives the protein CSVEGIAGGEQYF. The chain uses TRBV29-1 and TRBJ2-7; TRBD2 matches at 10 bases. Germline lookup yields CDR1 SQVTM and CDR2 ANQGSEA. Unmatched junction bases numbered 5, after V lost 3 bases and J lost 6 bases. CDR3 length equals 13 residues.

This chain joins TRBV6-5 and TRBJ1-4; perhaps TRBD1 as D (6 bases). The CDR3 loop spans 15 amino acids. CDR1 is MNHEY, CDR2 SVGAGI, per germline. V lost 2 bases and J lost 6, with 13 bases in between. In DNA form, the CDR3 reads TGTGCCAGCAGTTACGGGGGGGCGCGATATGAAAAACTGTTTTTT. It yields the protein CASSYGGARYEKLFF.